These T cell receptor beta chains were read from a single sample in a study of blood T cell repertoires in COVID-19. This table comes from immunoSEQ multiplex PCR, and its TCRdb copy is limited to in-frame clones, with some not included. In the table there are about 170,000 clones, approximately 92% of which are singletons. Input material: peripheral blood. These receptors were collected from a man aged 25 to 40 with COVID-19, enrolled during active disease. CDR3s include the opening cysteine and the closing phenylalanine or tryptophan. A D gene is named only where the DNA matches it firmly. Clone size is given for some rows only: seen once, a few or many times, or a class if the clone is expanded.

V gene	J gene	clone size	D gene	CDR3 DNA	CDR3 protein
TRBV13	TRBJ2-7	-	TRBD2	TGTGCCAGCAGCACCAGCACAGGACCGGGACTAGCGGCCTACGAGCAGTACTTC	CASSTSTGPGLAAYEQYF
TRBV11-2	TRBJ2-1	-	TRBD2	TGTGCCAGCAGCTTAATACTAGCGGCCTACAATGAGCAGTTCTTC	CASSLILAAYNEQFF
TRBV19	TRBJ1-1	once	-	TGTGCCAGTAAAGAGACAGTGAACACTGAAGCTTTCTTT	CASKETVNTEAFF
TRBV6-4	TRBJ2-5	once	TRBD2	TGTGCCAGCAGTGACCCCGGGGGAGGGTCTCAAGAGACCCAGTACTTC	CASSDPGGGSQETQYF
TRBV5-5	TRBJ1-5	-	TRBD1	TGTGCCAGCAGCTTCCTAGACAGGGGCAGCAATCAGCCCCAGCATTTT	CASSFLDRGSNQPQHF
TRBV28	TRBJ2-7	-	TRBD1	TGTGCCAGCAGTTCTAGGGGGCCCTTCTCCTACGAGCAGTACTTC	CASSSRGPFSYEQYF
TRBV7-2	TRBJ2-7	-	-	TGTGCCAGCAGCTTAGTGACGGGGGATGAGCAGTACTTC	CASSLVTGDEQYF
TRBV24-1	TRBJ2-5	once	TRBD1	TGTGCCGCCGAGGGGGCAGGGGGCCGGCAAGAGACCCAGTACTTC	CAAEGAGGRQETQYF
TRBV7-8	TRBJ1-6	-	-	TGTGCCAGCAGCTTTTACGCAGGGAATTCACCCCTCCACTTT	CASSFYAGNSPLHF
TRBV20-1	TRBJ2-7	-	TRBD1	TGCAGTGCTAGTAAAGGGACAGGGGGTTACGAGCAGTACTTC	CSASKGTGGYEQYF
TRBV6-1	TRBJ1-2	-	-	TGTGCCAGCAGTGAATCTATGAGGTATGGCTACACCTTC	CASSESMRYGYTF
TRBV28	TRBJ1-6	-	-	TGTGCCAGCAGTTTAATTACTGCAACCTATAATTCACCCCTCCACTTT	CASSLITATYNSPLHF
TRBV30	TRBJ2-7	once	-	TGTGCCTGGAGTGTAGGCCCGGGGGGCGGGCAGTACTTC	CAWSVGPGGGQYF
TRBV5-1	TRBJ2-7	-	-	TGCGCCAGCAGCTGGCAGGGCGTCTCGTACGAGCAGTACTTC	CASSWQGVSYEQYF